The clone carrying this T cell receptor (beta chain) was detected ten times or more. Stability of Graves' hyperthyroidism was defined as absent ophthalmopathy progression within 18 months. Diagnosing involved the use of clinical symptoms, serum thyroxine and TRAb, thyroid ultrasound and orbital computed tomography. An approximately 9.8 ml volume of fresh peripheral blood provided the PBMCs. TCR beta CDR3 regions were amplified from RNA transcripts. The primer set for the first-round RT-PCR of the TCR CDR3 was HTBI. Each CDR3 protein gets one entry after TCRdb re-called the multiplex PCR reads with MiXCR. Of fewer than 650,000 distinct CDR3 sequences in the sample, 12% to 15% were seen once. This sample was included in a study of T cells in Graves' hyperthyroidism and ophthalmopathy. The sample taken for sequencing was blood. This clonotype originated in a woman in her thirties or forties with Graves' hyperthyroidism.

As DNA, the CDR3 is TGCAGTGCTAGTGCCAGGGGAGAATTCTACGAGCAGTACTTC. Translated: CSASARGEFYEQYF. The chain recombines TRBV20-1 with TRBJ2-7; TRBD1 is a possible D gene (6 bases). Germline CDR1 reads DFQATT; CDR2 reads SNEGSKA (reference sequence). Trimming left V 3 bases short and J 3 bases short, with 15 bases between. This CDR3 has 14 residues.